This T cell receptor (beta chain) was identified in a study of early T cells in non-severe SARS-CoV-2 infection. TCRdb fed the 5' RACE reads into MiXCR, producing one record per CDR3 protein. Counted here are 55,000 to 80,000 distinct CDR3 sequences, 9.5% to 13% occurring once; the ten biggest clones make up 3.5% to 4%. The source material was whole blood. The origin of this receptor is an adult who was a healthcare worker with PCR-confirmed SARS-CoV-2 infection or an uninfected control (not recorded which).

The CDR3 here is CSARTSGRASSYEQYF. The CDR3 DNA follows: TGCAGTGCCCGGACTAGCGGGAGAGCAAGCTCCTACGAGCAGTACTTC. The V call is TRBV20-1, the J call TRBJ2-7; TRBD2 agrees at 13 bases. V shed 6 bases and J 0 bases; nucleotides not matched to a gene: 8. Germline V gene data show CDR1 as DFQATT and CDR2 as SNEGSKA (reference sequence). The CDR3 extends over 16 amino acids.